This T cell receptor (beta chain) was captured by sequencing in a study of T cells in narcolepsy. Generated by immunoSEQ multiplex PCR, the TCRdb table keeps only in-frame clones and is missing some. The sample lists fewer than 20,000 clones; 85% were seen once. The sequenced material came from memory (CD45RA-) CD4+ T cells from blood. The TCR was taken from a human donor in good health.

The CDR3 sequence is CASRDTGVGQPQHF. CDR3 bases: TGTGCCAGCAGGGATACAGGGGTTGGTCAGCCCCAGCATTTT. The rearrangement joins TRBV27 to TRBJ1-5; 7 bases are a match to TRBD1. Germline lookup yields CDR1 MNHEY and CDR2 SMNVEV (reference sequence). With 6 bases clipped from V and 6 bases from J, the junction kept 8 bases outside the gene matches. The CDR3 runs 14 residues.